These T cell receptor beta chains were read from a single sample in a study of T cell responses to AZD1222 COVID-19 vaccine. Here immunoSEQ multiplex PCR was the method, and the copy in TCRdb shows in-frame clones only, minus some. This table holds about 140,000 clones, 85% to 95% found once. Sequences were derived from peripheral blood, sampled on day 0 of AZD1222 vaccination. These receptors all come from an adult in good health. CDR3s include the opening cysteine and the closing phenylalanine or tryptophan.

J gene,V gene,CDR3 protein
TRBJ1-2,TRBV19,CASSTSRDRGRGGYTF
TRBJ1-1,TRBV4-2,CASSQTTGVGNTEAFF
TRBJ2-1,TRBV7-2,CASSLSSYRDDLRNEQFF
TRBJ1-1,TRBV3-1/TRBV3-2,CASSNGTGGEGEAFF
TRBJ2-1,TRBV5-1,CASSLRTTDNEQFF
TRBJ2-7,TRBV9,CASSVGLAGGLGEQYF
TRBJ1-5,TRBV10-1,CAGPGNRDYSNQPQHF
TRBJ2-7,TRBV5-5,CASSSRDFSYEQYF
TRBJ2-7,TRBV18,CASSPGQAPNEQYF
TRBJ1-6,TRBV27,CASSLVEFPNSPLHF
TRBJ2-7,TRBV29-1,CSVEKGPNEQYF
TRBJ2-2,TRBV4-2,CASSQDLAGETGELFF
TRBJ1-5,TRBV27,CASSPRPVKGDQPQHF
TRBJ1-4,TRBV2,CASNRDRLTNEKLFF
TRBJ1-1,TRBV6-5,CASTRQFTEAFF
TRBJ1-4,TRBV5-1,CASSLPGQGYEKLFF
TRBJ2-2,TRBV2,CATDTSGSITGELFF
TRBJ2-3,TRBV4-1,CASSPAEGDTDTQYF
TRBJ1-4,TRBV5-6,CASSLGGQGNEKLFF
TRBJ1-6,TRBV5-1,CASSSTDRVNSPLHF
TRBJ2-7,TRBV6-5,CASSPPRLGVSEQYF
TRBJ2-2,TRBV2,CASSRADGTGELFF
TRBJ2-2,TRBV30,CAWSPAGELFF